The clone carrying this T cell receptor beta chain has at least ten counts. A read error may explain this, as a much larger clone is one base away. The data are from a study of blood T cells in healthy people across ages. About the research overall: The capture of about one barcoded beta molecule per two T cells was achieved by template switching.

Staff drew 8 to 10 milliliters of peripheral blood from each donor. A second about 6 to 12 cycle PCR used barcoded and J-beta primers. TCRdb redid the calling of the 5' RACE reads with MiXCR, one entry per CDR3 protein. Of roughly 800,000 distinct CDR3 sequences in the sample, about 53% are singletons; the top ten hold roughly 37%. This CDR3 spans 14 amino acids. Germline CDR1 reads SGHTA; CDR2 reads FQGTGA. Trimming took 5 bases from V and 11 from J, leaving 21 bases between them. This chain connects TRBV7-3 to TRBJ2-5; D unclear. Sequencing was performed on blood. The clonotype comes from an elderly man in good health. In DNA, the CDR3 is TGTGCCAGCAGCCCCACACTCGAGAGCTCTGAGCAGTACTTC. Protein: CASSPTLESSEQYF.